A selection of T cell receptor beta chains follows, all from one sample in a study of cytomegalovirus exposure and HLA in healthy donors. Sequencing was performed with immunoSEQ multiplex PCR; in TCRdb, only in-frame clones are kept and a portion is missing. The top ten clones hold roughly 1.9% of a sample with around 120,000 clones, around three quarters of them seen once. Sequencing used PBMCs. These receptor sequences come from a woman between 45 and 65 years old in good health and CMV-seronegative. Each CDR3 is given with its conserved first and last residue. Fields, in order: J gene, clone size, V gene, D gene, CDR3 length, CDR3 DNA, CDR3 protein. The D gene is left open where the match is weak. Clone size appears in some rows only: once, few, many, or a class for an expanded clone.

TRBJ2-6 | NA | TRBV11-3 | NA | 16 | TGTGCCAGCAGCTTAATGCCCGGCTCTGGGGCCAACGTCCTGACTTTC | CASSLMPGSGANVLTF
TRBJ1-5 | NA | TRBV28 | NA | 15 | TGTGCCAGCAGTTTTATGTCGAGGAGCAATCAGCCCCAGCATTTT | CASSFMSRSNQPQHF
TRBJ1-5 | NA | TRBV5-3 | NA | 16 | TGTGCCAGAAGCTTCTCTAGGGACTATAGCAATCAGCCCCAGCATTTT | CARSFSRDYSNQPQHF
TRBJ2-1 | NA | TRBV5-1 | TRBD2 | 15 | TGCGCCAGCAGCGATAGCGGGAACGCCTACAATGAGCAGTTCTTC | CASSDSGNAYNEQFF
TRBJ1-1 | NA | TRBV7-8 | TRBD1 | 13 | TGTGCCAGCAGTCTAGACCGGGACAGTAGTGTTTTCTTT | CASSLDRDSSVFF
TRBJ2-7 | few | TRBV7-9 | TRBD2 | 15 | TGTGCCACGAACGCGCTAGCGGGAGGAACCTACGAGCAGTACTTC | CATNALAGGTYEQYF
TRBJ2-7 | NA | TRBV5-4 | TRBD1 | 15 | TGTGCCAGCAGCTCCACCGGGACAGGTTCCTACGAGCAGTACTTC | CASSSTGTGSYEQYF
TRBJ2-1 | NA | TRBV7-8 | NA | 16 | TGTGCCAGCAGCTTAACCGGGAGCGAAACGTACAATGAGCAGTTCTTC | CASSLTGSETYNEQFF
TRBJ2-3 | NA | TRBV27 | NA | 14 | TGTGCCAGCAGCCCTACCCGAGCTTCGGATACGCAGTATTTT | CASSPTRASDTQYF
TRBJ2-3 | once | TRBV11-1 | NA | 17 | TGTGCCAGCAGCGTAAGGCGGGTGGGCGTCCTCACAGATACGCAGTATTTT | CASSVRRVGVLTDTQYF
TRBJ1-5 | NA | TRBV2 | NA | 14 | TGTGCCAGCAGCCAAGGGGTGGGCAATCAGCCCCAGAATTTT | CASSQGVGNQPQNF
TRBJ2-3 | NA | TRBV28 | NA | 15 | TGTGCCAGCAGTTACGCACAGGGTAACACAGATACGCAGTATTTT | CASSYAQGNTDTQYF
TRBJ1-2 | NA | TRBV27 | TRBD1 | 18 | TGTGCCAGCAGTTTAGCATCCGGGACAGGCCCTAACCTCTATGGCTACACCTTC | CASSLASGTGPNLYGYTF
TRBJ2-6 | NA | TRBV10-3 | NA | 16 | TGTGCCATCAGTGAGCGGTTAGATCCTGGGGCCAACGTCCTGACTTTC | CAISERLDPGANVLTF
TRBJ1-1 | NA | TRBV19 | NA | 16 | TGTGCCAGTAGTATTTGGGGAGAGGCAGGGAACACTGAAGCTTTCTTT | CASSIWGEAGNTEAFF
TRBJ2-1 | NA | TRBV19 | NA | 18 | TGTGCCAGTAGTATACTTCACCGGCCACACAGGAGCTACAATGAGCAGTTCTTC | CASSILHRPHRSYNEQFF
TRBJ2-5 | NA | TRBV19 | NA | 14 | TGTGCCAGTAGTATCGGCCGACTACAAGAGACCCAGTACTTC | CASSIGRLQETQYF
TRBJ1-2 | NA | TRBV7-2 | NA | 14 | TGTGCCAGCAGCTACGCCCGAGCTAACTATGGCTACACCTTC | CASSYARANYGYTF
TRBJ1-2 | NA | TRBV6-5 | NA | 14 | TGTGCCAGCAGTTCAGGTTTAGCTAACTATGGCTACACCTTC | CASSSGLANYGYTF
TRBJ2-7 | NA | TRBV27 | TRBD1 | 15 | TGTGCCAGCAGTCCCCGGACAGGGTCCTCCTACGAGCAGTACTTC | CASSPRTGSSYEQYF
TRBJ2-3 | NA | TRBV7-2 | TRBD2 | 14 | TGTGCCAGCAACTTGCGGGGGAGCACAGATACGCAGTATTTT | CASNLRGSTDTQYF
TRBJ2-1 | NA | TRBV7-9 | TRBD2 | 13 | TGTGCCAGCCGACTGGGAGGGAACAATGAGCAGTTCTTC | CASRLGGNNEQFF
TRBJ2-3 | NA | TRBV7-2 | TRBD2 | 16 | TGTGCCAGCAGCCCGGGACTAGCGGGAGTTGCAGATACGCAGTATTTT | CASSPGLAGVADTQYF
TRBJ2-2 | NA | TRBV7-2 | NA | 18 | TGTGCCAGCAGCTTGCAGAGGGGGGGACGGCAAAACACCGGGGAGCTGTTTTTT | CASSLQRGGRQNTGELFF
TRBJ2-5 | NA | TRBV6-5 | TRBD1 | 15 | TGTGCCAGCAGTTCCAGGGGGTCGGTCGGAGAGACCCAGTACTTC | CASSSRGSVGETQYF
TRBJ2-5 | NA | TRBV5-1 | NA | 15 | TGCGCCAGCAGCCTCCGAGGAGCCTACCAAGAGACCCAGTACTTC | CASSLRGAYQETQYF
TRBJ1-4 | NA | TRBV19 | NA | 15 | TGTGCCAGTAGTTCCCCCAGGGGAACTAATGAAAAACTGTTTTTT | CASSSPRGTNEKLFF
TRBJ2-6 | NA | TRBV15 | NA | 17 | TGTGCCACCAGCAGGGAGACAGGCAACTCTGGGGCCAACGTCCTGACTTTC | CATSRETGNSGANVLTF
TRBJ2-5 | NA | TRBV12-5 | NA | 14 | TGTGCTAGTGGTTTGCCTGGAGGGGAAGAGACCCAGTACTTC | CASGLPGGEETQYF
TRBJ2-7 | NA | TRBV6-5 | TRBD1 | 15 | TGTGCCAGCAGTATTCGGGACAGGGGGCTCTACGAGCAGTACTTC | CASSIRDRGLYEQYF
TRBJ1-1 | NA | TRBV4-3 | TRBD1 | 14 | TGCGCCAGCAGCCAAAGGACAGGGAACACTGAAGCTTTCTTT | CASSQRTGNTEAFF
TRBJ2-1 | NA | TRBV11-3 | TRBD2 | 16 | TGTGCCAGCAGCTTAGTTATAGCGGGAGTAAGGAATGAGCAGTTCTTC | CASSLVIAGVRNEQFF
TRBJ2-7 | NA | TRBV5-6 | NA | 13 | TGTGCCAGCAGCTTGAGTCTCCCCAGCGGGCAGTACTTC | CASSLSLPSGQYF
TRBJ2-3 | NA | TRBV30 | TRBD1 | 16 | TGTGCCTGGAGTCCCCAGGGACAGTTCGGAGCGAATACGCAGTATTTT | CAWSPQGQFGANTQYF
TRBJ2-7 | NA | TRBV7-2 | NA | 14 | TGTGCCAGCATCGAAGGGGGAGGGTACTACGAGCAGTACTTC | CASIEGGGYYEQYF
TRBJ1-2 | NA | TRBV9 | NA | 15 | TGTGCCAGCAGCGTAGCGGAGACAGGCACCTATGGCTACACCTTC | CASSVAETGTYGYTF
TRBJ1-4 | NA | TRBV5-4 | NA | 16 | TGTGCCAGCAGCTTGGCTGGGGAGGCAGCTAATGAAAAACTGTTTTTT | CASSLAGEAANEKLFF
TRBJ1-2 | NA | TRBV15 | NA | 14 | TGTGCCACCAGCAGAGGAGGTCATCGGGTTGGGTACCCCTTC | CATSRGGHRVGYPF
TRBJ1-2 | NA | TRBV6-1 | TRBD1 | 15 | TGTGCCAGCAGTGCGGGGACAGGGGTGAGCTATGGCTACACCTTC | CASSAGTGVSYGYTF
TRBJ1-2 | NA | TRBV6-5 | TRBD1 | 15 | TGTGCCAGCAGTCCCAGGACAGGAACAATATATGGCTACACCTTC | CASSPRTGTIYGYTF
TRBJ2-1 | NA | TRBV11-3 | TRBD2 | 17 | TGTGCCAGCAGCCCTAGTACGGGGCGGGAGGGCCGGAATGAGCAGTTCTTC | CASSPSTGREGRNEQFF
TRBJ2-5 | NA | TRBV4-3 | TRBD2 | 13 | TGCGCCAGCAGCCGACTAGCGGGAGAGACCCAGTACTTC | CASSRLAGETQYF
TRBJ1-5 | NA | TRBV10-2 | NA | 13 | TGCGCCAGCAGCCACCTTAGCAATCAGCCCCAGAATTTT | CASSHLSNQPQNF
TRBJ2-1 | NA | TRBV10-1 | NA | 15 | TGCGCCAGCAGTGCCGGGTTCTCAGGGTACAATGAGCAGTTCTTC | CASSAGFSGYNEQFF
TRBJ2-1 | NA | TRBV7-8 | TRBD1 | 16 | TGTGCCAGCAGCCCCGGGACAGGGGGCTTTTACAATGAGCAGTTCTTC | CASSPGTGGFYNEQFF
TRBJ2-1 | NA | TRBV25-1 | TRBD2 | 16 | TGTGCCAGCAGTCCCCTAGCGGGAGTGAGATCGGATGAGCAGTTCTTC | CASSPLAGVRSDEQFF
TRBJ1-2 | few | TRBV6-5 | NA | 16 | TGTGCCAGCAGTTACAGCCTGAGGGACTCCACGCGGGGCTACACCTTC | CASSYSLRDSTRGYTF
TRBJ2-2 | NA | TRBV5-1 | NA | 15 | TGCGCCAGCAGCCCGACAGCCCCGAACACCGGGGAGCTGTTTTTT | CASSPTAPNTGELFF